The TCR beta chain described here comes from a study of cytotoxic CD8 clonotypes in ibrutinib-treated CLL. In its sample, this clone was seen a few times. Its antigen remains unidentified. The same CDR3 can be traced to other DNA sequences in this sample. Repertoires were generated with immunoSEQ multiplex PCR, while TCRdb's copy carries only in-frame clones and drops some. The data hold around 250,000 clones, with 60% to 75% observed a single time. The germline V and J ends were trimmed by 0 bases and 3 bases, with 6 bases remaining between them. Germline assignment: CDR1 SGHNT and CDR2 YYREEE (reference sequence). The CDR3 has 13 residues. Study findings and constraints: Sampling of sustained-remission and progressing patients occurred at differing times.

Specimen: PBMCs, collected after 24 months of ibrutinib treatment. J is TRBJ1-2 and V is TRBV5-4, with no clear D. The TCR sequence derives from a human donor with chronic lymphocytic leukemia. The CDR3 is CASSLEADYGYTF. In DNA, the CDR3 is TGTGCCAGCAGCTTGGAGGCGGACTATGGCTACACCTTC. The whole variable domain, remainder taken from reference TRBV5-4 and TRBJ1-2, is ETGVTQSPTHLIKTRGQQVTLRCSSQSGHNTVSWYQQALGQGPQFIFQYYREEENGRGNFPPRFSGLQFPNYSSELNVNALELDDSALYLCASSLEADYGYTFGSGTRLTVV.